The text below deals with one T cell receptor (beta chain). These data belong to a study of OX40 agonist ivuxolimab in advanced cancers. Study details: There were three patients with partial responses, one having hepatocellular carcinoma and two cutaneous melanoma.

This table comes from immunoSEQ multiplex PCR, and its TCRdb copy is limited to in-frame clones, with some not included. The data show approximately 72,000 clones, around 90% seen once. The source of this sequence is an adult with an advanced solid tumor such as melanoma, head and neck, liver or kidney cancer. The sequences come from CD4+ or CD8+ T cells sorted from blood, collected in a trial of the OX40 agonist ivuxolimab.

The CDR3 spells CSVGDGVYGYTF. DNA of the CDR3: TGCAGCGTCGGGGACGGGGTCTATGGCTACACCTTC. This sequence joins TRBV29-1 and TRBJ1-2, with a tentative D call TRBD1 (5 bases). CDR1 and CDR2 from the germline V gene are SQVTM and ANQGSEA. Trimming removed 6 bases at V and 4 bases at J, with 12 bases between. The CDR3 extends over 12 amino acids.